A single sample is the source of the 31 T cell receptor beta chains below, sequenced in a study of beta chain features in type 1 diabetes (dated by TCRdb to 2017 to 2018). Libraries were made using the immunoSEQ multiplex PCR assay. All of the isolated RNA was reverse transcribed with the High Capacity cDNA Reverse Transcription Kit, so expressed TCRB transcripts were sequenced. TCRdb took this table from immuneACCESS and kept in-frame rearrangements with V and J called. Such tables lack part of the clones; where checked against another copy, unresolved V genes explain under half of the gap, and the rest is unexplained. Within this sample are about 330,000 clones, with approximately 10% of them counted one time only. The ten biggest clones cover roughly 0.016% of the sample. Input material: naive CD4+ T cells from blood. In the paper's terms, the cell subset or site label means: true naive CD4+ T cells. The source of these receptors is a woman under 40 in good health.

The chain joins TRBV7-6 to TRBJ2-1; 9 positions agree with TRBD2. Germline V CDR1 and CDR2: SGHVS, FNYEAQ. Unmatched junction bases numbered 10, after V lost 6 bases and J lost 7 bases. The CDR3 totals 15 residues. In nucleotides, the CDR3 is TGTGCCAGCAGGCCTGGACTAGCGCTTGGGAATGAGCAGTTCTTC. Translated, it gives CASRPGLALGNEQFF.

This rearrangement joins TRBV7-2 to TRBJ1-1; D call uncertain. From germline, CDR1 is SGHTA and CDR2 FQGNSA. The CDR3 is 13 amino acids. Trimming took 2 bases from V and 1 from J, leaving 5 bases between them. CDR3 loop: CASSLQRNTEAFF. The CDR3 DNA sequence: TGTGCCAGCAGCTTACAGCGGAACACTGAAGCTTTCTTT.

The chain couples TRBV9 to TRBJ2-7, with 8 nucleotides matching TRBD2. Germline assignment: CDR1 SGDLS and CDR2 YYNGEE. Trimming took 0 bases from V and 0 from J; bases not matched to a gene: 8. The CDR3 is 17 residues long. Written as DNA, the CDR3 is TGTGCCAGCAGCGTAGACTTGACTAGCGAAAGCTCCTACGAGCAGTACTTC. It specifies CASSVDLTSESSYEQYF.

The V call is TRBV28, the J call TRBJ1-2; 8 bases map to TRBD1. The CDR3 has 14 amino acids. The V and J ends lost 6 bases and 2 bases, in that order; junction bases with no gene match: 5. Germline CDR1 is MDHEN and CDR2 is SYDVKM. For the CDR3, the DNA is TGTGCCAGCAGCCCAGGACAGGGCAACTATGGCTACACCTTC. This encodes CASSPGQGNYGYTF.

This chain joins TRBV5-1 and TRBJ2-7; 11 positions agree with TRBD2. J was trimmed by 2 bases and V by 4 bases; bases with no gene match: 5. The CDR3 runs to 15 residues. CDR1 and CDR2 (germline): SGHRS, YFSETQ. In nucleotides, the CDR3 is TGCGCCAGCAGCGCGACTAGCGGGGTTACCTACGAGCAGTACTTC. Residues: CASSATSGVTYEQYF.

The chain uses TRBV7-8 and TRBJ2-1; D may be TRBD2 (6 bases). The germline V and J ends were trimmed by 4 bases and 12 bases, with 16 bases remaining between them. This CDR3 is 13 amino acids long. The V gene's germline CDR1 is SGHVS and CDR2 FQNEAQ. The CDR3 region is CASSSSILRGQFF. CDR3 nucleotides: TGTGCCAGCAGCTCGAGTATCTTGCGGGGGCAGTTCTTC. The full variable domain, its missing parts supplied by reference TRBV7-8 and TRBJ2-1, is GAGVSQSPRYKVAKRGQDVALRCDPISGHVSLFWYQQALGQGPEFLTYFQNEAQLDKSGLPSDRFFAERPEGSVSTLKIQRTQQEDSAVYLCASSSSILRGQFFGPGTRLTVL.

This clone was seen only a few times. The J gene is TRBJ1-2, the V gene TRBV28, with 9 bases identical to TRBD1. In germline, CDR1 is MDHEN, CDR2 SYDVKM. Losses at the gene ends were 7 bases for V and 4 bases for J; bases not matched to a gene: 7. The CDR3 is made up of 14 amino acids. The CDR3, as DNA: TGTGCCAGCACCCAACGACAGGGGGTCTATGGCTACACCTTC. Amino acids: CASTQRQGVYGYTF.

The chain is built from TRBV5-6 and TRBJ2-7, with 7 nucleotides matching TRBD1. From germline, CDR1 is SGHDT and CDR2 YYEEEE. CDR3 length equals 13 residues. V lost 4 bases to trimming and J lost 6 bases; unmatched junction nucleotides: 7. The CDR3 loop is CASSPGTVVEQYF. In DNA, the CDR3 is TGTGCCAGCAGCCCGGGGACAGTGGTCGAGCAGTACTTC.

The chain has TRBV7-3 and TRBJ2-3; D is possibly TRBD2 (5 bases). The CDR3 runs to 15 residues. V shed 5 bases and J shed 0 bases, with 12 bases lying between them. The germline V gene encodes CDR1 SGHTA and CDR2 FQGTGA. CDR3 DNA sequence: TGTGCCAGCAGCCCCACCGGGGTTAGCACAGATACGCAGTATTTT. Translation: CASSPTGVSTDTQYF.

The chain employs TRBV19 and TRBJ2-7; the D gene is possibly TRBD1 (6 bases). Germline loops: CDR1 LNHDA, CDR2 SQIVND (reference sequence). CDR3 length equals 15 residues. Trimming pared 6 bases from V and 2 bases from J, leaving 17 bases between. DNA of the CDR3: TGTGCCAGTAGGAAGGCATCCAGGGACACCTACGAGCAGTACTTC. Translating it yields CASRKASRDTYEQYF.

The V gene is TRBV6-5, the J gene TRBJ2-5, with a tentative D call TRBD1 (5 bases). From germline, CDR1 is MNHEY and CDR2 SVGAGI. This CDR3 is 14 amino acids long. V lost 0 bases, J lost 5 bases, and 10 bases lay in between. The CDR3 is CASSYSRGAETQYF. Here the CDR3 DNA reads TGTGCCAGCAGTTACTCGCGTGGGGCGGAGACCCAGTACTTC.

This sequence joins TRBV28 and TRBJ2-7; D perhaps matches TRBD2 (6 bases). Per germline, CDR1 MDHEN and CDR2 SYDVKM. The CDR3 length is 14 residues. Trimming removed 9 bases from V and 1 base from J, with 16 bases in between. CDR3 DNA: TGTGCCAGTACTACCGGGACTGTTTCCTACGAGCAGTACTTC. Its translation is CASTTGTVSYEQYF.

This clone has a handful of counts. This sequence joins TRBV9 and TRBJ2-2, with 8 bases fitting TRBD1. Germline CDR1 and CDR2: SGDLS and YYNGEE. This CDR3 has 16 amino acids. V was pared by 0 bases and J by 3 bases, with 4 bases of the junction left unmatched. CDR3 nucleotide sequence: TGTGCCAGCAGCGTAGTAGGCAGGGGGCACACCGGGGAGCTGTTTTTT. Translated: CASSVVGRGHTGELFF.

The chain carries TRBV21-1 and TRBJ2-1; the table calls TRBD2, which could not be checked here. TRBV21-1 is a pseudogene locus. This CDR3 comprises 11 residues. The CDR3 DNA sequence: TGTGCCAGCAGCACGCGGGAGGGGCAGTTCTTC. This sequence encodes CASSTREGQFF.

The table lists this clone with a few counts. This chain joins TRBV9 and TRBJ1-2; D gene unclear. Trimming cost V 4 bases and J 0 bases, with 16 bases left between them. The germline V gene encodes CDR1 SGDLS and CDR2 YYNGEE. The CDR3 covers 16 residues. The CDR3 bases are TGTGCCAGCAGCCCGGTAGGCAGGATACCTAACTATGGCTACACCTTC. Its protein product is CASSPVGRIPNYGYTF. Supplemented by reference TRBV9 and TRBJ1-2, the full variable domain reads DSGVTQTPKHLITATGQRVTLRCSPRSGDLSVYWYQQSLDQGLQFLIQYYNGEERAKGNILERFSAQQFPDLHSELNLSSLELGDSALYFCASSPVGRIPNYGYTFGSGTRLTVV.

The gene calls are TRBV29-1 and TRBJ2-3; D remains ambiguous. Trimming pared 7 bases from V and 2 bases from J, leaving 13 bases between. The CDR3 has 13 residues. CDR1 is SQVTM, CDR2 ANQGSEA, per germline. The DNA of the CDR3 is TGCAGCGGTTCTGGGCTATACACAGATACGCAGTATTTT. Translated, it gives CSGSGLYTDTQYF.

The genes are TRBV7-3 and TRBJ2-1; TRBD2 might be the D (5 bases). Germline V gene data show CDR1 as SGHTA and CDR2 as FQGTGA. There are 15 residues in the CDR3. V was shortened by 2 bases and J by 6 bases, with 14 bases between the two germline ends. The DNA of the CDR3 is TGTGCCAGCAGCTTAGGTACTCTAAGCGGCAATGAGCAGTTCTTC. This translates into CASSLGTLSGNEQFF.

This clone was counted between two and nine times. The chain has TRBV19 and TRBJ1-5; D uncertain. V was pared by 9 bases and J by 3 bases, with 18 bases between. The CDR3 has 15 residues. The germline V gene encodes CDR1 LNHDA and CDR2 SQIVND (reference sequence). This CDR3 reads CASHKEAGYNQPQHF. CDR3 DNA sequence: TGTGCCAGCCATAAAGAAGCGGGATACAATCAGCCCCAGCATTTT. Filled out from reference TRBV19 and TRBJ1-5, the complete variable domain reads DGGITQSPKYLFRKEGQNVTLSCEQNLNHDAMYWYRQDPGQGLRLIYYSQIVNDFQKGDIAEGYSVSREKKESFPLTVTSAQKNPTAFYLCASHKEAGYNQPQHFGDGTRLSIL.

The chain is built from TRBV7-8 and TRBJ1-1; maybe TRBD1 (6 bases). Trimming removed 5 bases from V and 1 base from J, with 11 bases in between. The CDR3 runs to 14 residues. Germline CDR1 and CDR2: SGHVS and FQNEAQ. CDR3 residues: CASSALTGNTEAFF. The CDR3 DNA is TGTGCCAGCAGCGCCCTGACAGGGAACACTGAAGCTTTCTTT.

On this clone: The identical CDR3 is also encoded by other nucleotide sequences in the sample. The chain recombines TRBV18 with TRBJ2-7; 11 bases are a match to TRBD1. V lost 5 bases and J lost 2; bases outside the gene matches: 5. Germline CDR1 reads KGHSH; CDR2 reads LQKENI. The CDR3 sequence is 15 residues long. Here the CDR3 reads CASSSPGQGAYEQYF. CDR3 coding DNA: TGTGCCAGCTCATCGCCGGGACAGGGGGCCTACGAGCAGTACTTC.

J is TRBJ1-5 and V is TRBV6-6; tentative D call: TRBD1 (6 bases). Germline V gene lookup returns CDR1 MNHNY and CDR2 SVGAGI (reference sequence). There are 14 residues in the CDR3. The V and J ends lost 7 bases and 5 bases respectively, with 15 bases between them. This chain's CDR3 is CASTPGGRDQPQHF. CDR3 sequence (DNA): TGTGCCAGCACCCCGGGGGGGCGCGATCAGCCCCAGCATTTT.

This clone turned up a few times. The chain recombines TRBV28 with TRBJ1-2; 10 positions match TRBD1. V lost 7 bases and J lost 13; bases outside the gene matches: 12. Germline V gives CDR1 MDHEN, CDR2 SYDVKM. This CDR3 is built from 13 residues. CDR3 protein: CASTTTGGPLTTF. The CDR3 DNA is TGTGCCAGCACCACGACAGGGGGCCCCCTTACCACCTTC.

V usage is TRBV4-3 and J usage is TRBJ1-1, with a possible D match to TRBD1 (5 bases). The CDR3 loop spans 17 amino acids. Trimming pared 1 base from V and 5 bases from J, leaving 20 bases between. CDR1 is LGHNA and CDR2 is YSLEER in the germline V gene. The CDR3 is CASSQGRGAGRGTEAFF. CDR3 nucleotide sequence: TGCGCCAGCAGCCAAGGACGCGGGGCCGGTCGAGGGACTGAAGCTTTCTTT.

This CDR3 reads CASRASGRDNNEQFF. The CDR3 DNA is TGTGCCAGCAGAGCTAGCGGGAGGGACAACAATGAGCAGTTCTTC. V usage is TRBV2 and J usage is TRBJ2-1; TRBD2 matches at 12 bases. The CDR3 is 15 amino acids. Trimming removed 6 bases from V and 5 bases from J; junction bases left unmatched: 5. Germline values: CDR1 SNHLY, CDR2 FYNNEI.

This rearrangement joins TRBV25-1 to TRBJ1-6, with D uncertain. The CDR3 totals 15 residues. Germline V CDR1 and CDR2: MGHDK, SYGVNS. The V end was cut by 3 bases, the J end by 3 bases, with 9 bases between. The CDR3 protein is CASSDVQDYNSPLHF. The CDR3 DNA reads TGTGCCAGCAGTGACGTCCAGGACTATAATTCACCCCTCCACTTT.

This clone was counted a few times. The genes are TRBV18 and TRBJ1-3; the D is unclear. The length of the CDR3 is 17 residues. V was cut by 2 bases and J by 0 bases, with 14 bases left in between. Germline V lookup: CDR1 KGHSH, CDR2 LQKENI. The chain's CDR3 is CASSPTSGGSSGNTIYF. Here the CDR3 DNA reads TGTGCCAGCTCACCAACGTCGGGAGGGAGCTCTGGAAACACCATATATTTT.

The table lists this clone with a few counts. J is TRBJ2-1 and V is TRBV4-3, with 7 bases fitting TRBD2. Germline V CDR1 and CDR2: LGHNA, YSLEER. Losses at the gene ends were 0 bases for V and 4 bases for J; bases not matched to a gene: 6. This CDR3 is 16 amino acids long. This chain's CDR3 is CASSQDASGQYNEQFF. For the CDR3, the DNA is TGCGCCAGCAGCCAAGACGCTAGCGGTCAATACAATGAGCAGTTCTTC.

The chain employs TRBV18 and TRBJ2-3, with 7 nucleotides matching TRBD1. Per germline, CDR1 KGHSH and CDR2 LQKENI. V gave up 6 bases and J gave up 4 bases; unmatched junction bases: 16. CDR3 length: 17 amino acids. The CDR3 region has the DNA TGTGCCAGCTCCTCACAGGGCCGCCCAGACAGGGCAGATACGCAGTATTTT. Encoded protein: CASSSQGRPDRADTQYF.

The chain couples TRBV6-6 to TRBJ2-5, with D perhaps TRBD2 (5 bases). Trimming took 4 bases from V and 5 from J, leaving 11 bases between them. The CDR3 extends over 13 amino acids. Germline V gene sequence: CDR1 MNHNY, CDR2 SVGAGI (reference sequence). The CDR3 DNA sequence: TGTGCCAGCAGTTCCGGGGAGTTGGAGACCCAGTACTTC. Translating it yields CASSSGELETQYF.

The chain is built from TRBV5-1 and TRBJ2-5; 9 positions agree with TRBD1. V was clipped by 0 bases and J by 3 bases; unmatched bases: 0. The CDR3 spans 14 residues. The germline CDR1 and CDR2 sequences are SGHRS and YFSETQ. CDR3 sequence reads: CASSLGTGEETQYF. In nucleotides, the CDR3 is TGCGCCAGCAGCTTGGGGACAGGGGAAGAGACCCAGTACTTC.

This clone was picked up a small number of times. Other nucleotide sequences in the sample specify the same CDR3. The chain carries TRBV6-6 and TRBJ2-2; D uncertain. CDR3 length: 14 residues. The germline CDR1 and CDR2 sequences are MNHNY and SVGAGI (reference sequence). The V end lost 0 bases, the J end lost 2 bases, and 4 bases lay between the germline ends. The CDR3, as DNA: TGTGCCAGCAGTTACTCGACTAACACCGGGGAGCTGTTTTTT. Its translation: CASSYSTNTGELFF.